Below are 7 T cell receptor beta chains sequenced from a single sample in a study of CD8 T cells in Susac syndrome. RNA, at about 0.45 to 1 ug, was reverse transcribed with random hexamers. TCRdb ran MiXCR on the immunoSEQ multiplex PCR reads and lists one entry per CDR3 protein. Seen here are approximately 300,000 distinct CDR3 sequences, around nine tenths observed once, and the top ten hold less than 0.2%. Sequenced: CD8+ T cells from PBMCs. The source is a human donor with multiple sclerosis.

This chain joins TRBV9 and TRBJ2-2; 8 bases are shared with TRBD1. Germline CDR1 reads SGDLS; CDR2 reads YYNGEE. The CDR3 is 20 amino acids. The V segment lost 0 bases and the J segment 0 bases; nucleotides outside the gene matches: 13. This CDR3 is CASSVATTTDRGPNTGELFF. CDR3 sequence (DNA): TGTGCCAGCAGCGTAGCTACGACGACTGACAGGGGCCCGAACACCGGGGAGCTGTTTTTT.

The J gene is TRBJ2-3, the V gene TRBV6-4, with 7 bases fitting TRBD2. CDR3 length: 16 residues. V shed 6 bases, J shed 2 bases, and the junction held 11 bases outside the gene matches. In germline, CDR1 is MRHNA, CDR2 SNTAGT. The CDR3 bases are TGTGCCAGCAGCTTGACCTCAGCGGGGACCACAGATACGCAGTATTTT. As protein: CASSLTSAGTTDTQYF.

In its sample, this clonotype was seen a few times. The chain recombines TRBV4-2 with TRBJ1-3; D not resolved. CDR1 is LGHNA and CDR2 is YNFKEQ in the germline V gene. The CDR3 has 15 residues. Between the trimmed V and J ends, which lost 0 bases and 1 base, there was a span of 7 bases. CDR3 sequence (DNA): TGTGCCAGCAGCCAAGACCCAGGTTCTGGAAACACCATATATTTT. Encoded protein: CASSQDPGSGNTIYF.

The chain carries TRBV28 and TRBJ1-5; no clear D. Looked up from germline, CDR1 is MDHEN and CDR2 is SYDVKM. The CDR3 is made up of 18 amino acids. Trimming left V 3 bases short and J 5 bases short, with 23 bases between. CDR3: CASSFHGRTGNWDQPQHF. In DNA, the CDR3 is TGTGCCAGCAGTTTCCACGGCAGGACGGGAAACTGGGATCAGCCCCAGCATTTT.

V and J are TRBV28 and TRBJ2-6; weak D call: TRBD1 (6 bases). The germline V gene has CDR1 MDHEN and CDR2 SYDVKM. The CDR3 has 20 residues. Trimming cost V 7 bases and J 0 bases, with 25 bases left between them. The CDR3 here is CASTLRGVDSWFSGANVLTF. In DNA form, the CDR3 reads TGTGCCAGCACCCTGCGAGGCGTGGACAGCTGGTTCTCTGGGGCCAACGTCCTGACTTTC. Filled out from reference TRBV28 and TRBJ2-6, the complete variable domain reads DVKVTQSSRYLVKRTGEKVFLECVQDMDHENMFWYRQDPGLGLRLIYFSYDVKMKEKGDIPEGYSVSREKKERFSLILESASTNQTSMYLCASTLRGVDSWFSGANVLTFGAGSRLTVL.

V gene TRBV2 combines with J gene TRBJ2-1; D remains unclear. CDR1 is SNHLY and CDR2 is FYNNEI in the germline V gene. CDR3 length: 15 residues. V was pared by 8 bases and J by 0 bases, with 14 bases between. The CDR3 DNA sequence: TGTGCCAGCCTTGTTGTCACGAGCTCCTACAATGAGCAGTTCTTC. It encodes CASLVVTSSYNEQFF.

The rearrangement uses TRBV4-3 and TRBJ1-2; unclear D gene. V lost 0 bases and J 6 bases, leaving 14 bases between the germline ends. The CDR3 totals 15 residues. The germline V gene encodes CDR1 LGHNA and CDR2 YSLEER. CDR3 in DNA: TGCGCCAGCAGCCAAGAATGGGTGTATGGGGATGGCTACACCTTC. Encoded protein: CASSQEWVYGDGYTF.